Presented here are 18 T cell receptor beta chains from one specimen sequenced in a study of response to subunit inactivated influenza vaccine. MiXCR, applied by TCRdb to the RT-PCR reads, yields one record per CDR3 protein. The sample comprises about 190,000 distinct CDR3 sequences, over 13% of which are singletons, and approximately 24% rests with the top ten. The input for sequencing was CD8+ T cells sorted from PBMCs, taken 4 to 6 days after vaccination. These receptors all come from a man aged 50-60 years who received an inactivated influenza vaccine.

The chain has TRBV7-2 and TRBJ1-2; no definite D call. V lost 5 bases, J lost 4 bases, and 11 bases lay in between. Germline values: CDR1 SGHTA, CDR2 FQGNSA. The CDR3 contains 13 residues. The chain's CDR3 is CASSPLRAYGYTF. The CDR3, as DNA: TGTGCCAGCAGCCCACTTCGGGCCTATGGCTACACCTTC.

This clonotype occurred a few times. The rearrangement links TRBV7-6 to TRBJ1-1; TRBD1 is a possible D gene (5 bases). Deletions cut 1 base from V and 1 base from J, with 13 bases between. Germline assignment: CDR1 SGHVS and CDR2 FNYEAQ. CDR3 length equals 16 residues. This chain's CDR3 is CASSLVPGHANTEAFF. In DNA form, the CDR3 reads TGTGCCAGCAGCTTAGTCCCAGGACACGCGAACACTGAAGCTTTCTTT. Using reference TRBV7-6 and TRBJ1-1 for the parts outside the CDR3, the full variable domain is GAGVSQSPRYKVTKRGQDVALRCDPISGHVSLYWYRQALGQGPEFLTYFNYEAQQDKSGLPNDRFSAERPEGSISTLTIQRTEQRDSAMYRCASSLVPGHANTEAFFGQGTRLTVV.

This clonotype was detected only a few times. The V call is TRBV4-1, the J call TRBJ2-1; D uncertain. Trimming cost V 4 bases and J 6 bases, with 25 bases left between them. CDR1 is MGHRA, CDR2 YSYEKL, per germline. The CDR3 is 18 amino acids. The CDR3, as DNA: TGCGCCAGCAGCCGGACGACCCCGCCTAGTGTGCTGGTCAATGAGCAGTTCTTC. Encoded protein: CASSRTTPPSVLVNEQFF.

The J gene is TRBJ2-5, the V gene TRBV20-1; no reliable D call. Germline CDR1 DFQATT, CDR2 SNEGSKA (reference sequence). There are 13 residues in the CDR3. Trimming shortened V by 1 base and J by 1 base, and 7 bases separated the two germline ends. CDR3 amino acids: CSARGAPQETQYF. CDR3 nucleotides: TGCAGTGCTAGAGGGGCCCCCCAAGAGACCCAGTACTTC.

This clonotype appeared a few times. One end of the junction fails to match germline, which may point to a read error. The gene calls are TRBV10-3 and TRBJ2-7, with a tentative D call TRBD2 (7 bases). The CDR3 consists of 14 residues. Germline CDR1 reads ENHRY; CDR2 reads SYGVKD. The CDR3: CAISESGGAYGQYF. In nucleotides, the CDR3 is TGTGCCATCAGTGAGTCGGGGGGGGCCTACGGGCAGTACTTC.

The V gene is TRBV7-9, the J gene TRBJ2-1; 9 nucleotides match TRBD2. Per the germline V gene, CDR1 is SEHNR and CDR2 is FQNEAQ (reference sequence). V shed 1 base, J shed 6 bases, and the junction held 7 bases outside the gene matches. This CDR3 has 16 amino acids. The CDR3: CASSLELRGGRNEQFF. DNA for the CDR3: TGTGCCAGCAGCTTAGAATTGCGGGGGGGCCGCAATGAGCAGTTCTTC.

This clonotype occurred many times. The genes are TRBV20-1 and TRBJ2-1; D is perhaps TRBD1 (6 bases). V gave up 3 bases and J gave up 5 bases, with 11 bases separating them. The CDR3 has 13 amino acids. Germline values: CDR1 DFQATT, CDR2 SNEGSKA (reference sequence). CDR3 sequence reads: CSASQDRNNEQFF. CDR3 bases: TGCAGTGCTAGCCAGGACAGAAACAATGAGCAGTTCTTC.

The rearrangement joins TRBV25-1 to TRBJ2-7; tentative D call: TRBD1 (5 bases). The V end was cut by 1 base, the J end by 6 bases, with 13 bases between. The germline CDR1 and CDR2 sequences are MGHDK and SYGVNS. CDR3 length: 14 amino acids. Written as DNA, the CDR3 is TGTGCCAGCAGTGAATGGGGAAGGGGTCCCGAGCAGTACTTC. Encoded protein: CASSEWGRGPEQYF.

There are many counts of this clonotype. This chain uses TRBV6-1 with TRBJ2-3; perhaps TRBD2 as D (5 bases). V was cut by 6 bases and J by 2 bases, with 15 bases left in between. The germline CDR1 and CDR2 sequences are MNHNS and SASEGT. The CDR3 loop spans 15 amino acids. The CDR3 nucleotides are TGTGCCAGCAGCCCAAGCGGTAGGGACACAGATACGCAGTATTTT. Amino acid sequence: CASSPSGRDTDTQYF.

This rearrangement joins TRBV7-9 to TRBJ2-1; 9 positions match TRBD2. The J segment lost 5 bases and the V segment lost 4 bases, leaving 3 bases of the junction unmatched. This CDR3 is built from 14 residues. From germline, CDR1 is SEHNR and CDR2 FQNEAQ (reference sequence). The CDR3 is CASSSTSGNNEQFF. In DNA form, the CDR3 reads TGTGCCAGCAGCTCGACTAGCGGTAACAATGAGCAGTTCTTC.

This clonotype was seen ten or more times. This rearrangement joins TRBV6-2 or TRBV6-3 to TRBJ2-1; 10 bases match TRBD1. The CDR3 length is 15 residues. Looked up from germline, CDR1 is MNHEY and CDR2 is SVGEGT. V trimming: 0 bases; J trimming: 7 bases; junction bases outside the gene matches: 3. DNA of the CDR3: TGTGCCAGCAGTTACTCGAGACAGGGGGCAAATGAGCAGTTCTTC. Its protein product is CASSYSRQGANEQFF.

This clonotype has just a few counts. The chain is built from TRBV3-1 and TRBJ2-2; 8 nucleotides align to TRBD1. Germline CDR1 reads LGHDT; CDR2 reads YNNKEL (reference sequence). The ends lost 0 bases at V and 4 bases at J; junction bases unmatched: 7. The length of the CDR3 is 17 residues. CDR3 residues: CASSQDRGTGITGELFF. As DNA, the CDR3 is TGTGCCAGCAGCCAAGATCGTGGGACAGGAATCACCGGGGAGCTGTTTTTT.

This clonotype was seen only a few times. The rearrangement links TRBV10-3 to TRBJ2-7; perhaps TRBD2 as D (5 bases). The CDR3 consists of 15 residues. With 3 bases removed from V and 2 bases from J, the gap between germline ends came to 14 bases. CDR1 is ENHRY, CDR2 SYGVKD, per germline. CDR3 sequence: CAISDGLAFPYEQYF. CDR3 DNA sequence: TGTGCCATCAGTGACGGTTTAGCGTTTCCCTACGAGCAGTACTTC.

The rearrangement uses TRBV14 and TRBJ2-7, with TRBD1 matching 8 bases. The germline V gene encodes CDR1 SGHDN and CDR2 FVKESK. CDR3 length: 15 amino acids. Unmatched junction bases numbered 8, after V lost 6 bases and J lost 1 base. Written as DNA, the CDR3 is TGTGCCAGCAGGCCACGGGACAGGCCTTCCTACGAGCAGTACTTC. This encodes CASRPRDRPSYEQYF.

The chain carries TRBV28 and TRBJ1-5, with 7 bases lining up with TRBD1. In germline, CDR1 is MDHEN, CDR2 SYDVKM. The CDR3 loop spans 17 amino acids. Trimming at V came to 6 bases and at J to 0 bases, leaving 11 bases not matched to a gene. CDR3 sequence: CASRAGTVLYSNQPQHF. DNA of the CDR3: TGTGCCAGCAGGGCGGGGACAGTTCTCTATAGCAATCAGCCCCAGCATTTT.

This clonotype was seen more than once but under ten times. This chain uses TRBV28 with TRBJ2-7; 9 bases are a match to TRBD2. This CDR3 has 14 residues. Trimming cost V 2 bases and J 3 bases; bases outside gene matches: 2. Germline CDR1 and CDR2: MDHEN and SYDVKM. The CDR3 region has the DNA TGTGCCAGCAGTTTAGTGCGGGAGGGCTACGAGCAGTACTTC. This encodes CASSLVREGYEQYF. The variable domain in full, with the rest retrieved from reference TRBV28 and TRBJ2-7, is DVKVTQSSRYLVKRTGEKVFLECVQDMDHENMFWYRQDPGLGLRLIYFSYDVKMKEKGDIPEGYSVSREKKERFSLILESASTNQTSMYLCASSLVREGYEQYFGPGTRLTVT.

The chain is built from TRBV12-3 or TRBV12-4 and TRBJ1-5; D might be TRBD1 (6 bases). This CDR3 has 15 residues. Trimming took 7 bases from V and 10 from J, leaving 23 bases between them. The CDR3 protein is CASIRGGQGTSPQHF. CDR3 DNA sequence: TGTGCCAGCATCCGGGGGGGCCAGGGCACATCCCCCCAGCATTTT.

The chain employs TRBV11-3 and TRBJ2-1, with D uncertain. Germline lookup yields CDR1 SGHNT and CDR2 YENEEA. The CDR3 runs to 15 residues. V lost 1 base to trimming and J lost 0 bases, with 7 bases between them. The CDR3 nucleotides are TGTGCCAGCAGCTTAGGGGCCACCTCCTACAATGAGCAGTTCTTC. It encodes CASSLGATSYNEQFF.